This record looks at one T cell receptor beta chain sequence and its context. What antigen it recognizes has not been identified. Per-base qualities were not stored, and no clone one base away is much larger. The germline V gene (reference sequence) specifies DFQATT as CDR1 and SNEGSKA as CDR2. Germline trimming amounts to 0 bases on V and 2 bases on J, with 8 as the count of junction bases outside the gene matches. The CDR3 sequence holds 16 residues, the cysteine and phenylalanine included. Only the CDR3 DNA is retained, 48 bases long and in frame from the first base. This sample was taken from a study of blood T cells in healthy people across ages (dated by TCRdb to between 2014 and 2017). Concerning the study at large: In model experiments, template switching captured roughly one uniquely barcoded TCR beta cDNA molecule for every two T cells. To track age-related changes in TCR beta repertoire diversity, the study relied on deep sequencing normalized with unique cDNA molecular identifiers. Four age groups were formed from the donors: young (average approximately 15 years), middle-aged (around 40), aged (roughly 58) and long-lived (around 80). To avoid experimental bias, donors of different ages were spread randomly across the sequencing lanes. Two additional independent replicas of 1 million unique cDNA reads from the same blood draw were analyzed for two donors (one aged 18 to 30 and one aged 80 or older). On the study overall, not on this receptor specifically: Because the CMV infection status of the donors was unknown, age-related changes in expanded clonotypes may potentially have been confounded. The percentage of naive T cells measured by flow cytometry correlated strongly with observed TCR beta diversity. Estimates of total diversity from one million sequenced T cells were regarded as lower bounds and underestimates. The long-lived group showed more naive CD4+ T cells, fewer expanded clones and increased TCR diversity than the aged group, suggesting age selection. Bulk unsorted PBMC profiling prevented conclusive comparison of naive and antigen-experienced compartments. As age increased, observed TCR beta diversity per million T cells dropped in a roughly linear way, and a significant reduction was already evident by age about 40.

The library came from 5' RACE. Sequenced on an Illumina HiSeq 2500. A second PCR of roughly 7 to 11 cycles was performed with a sample-barcoded 5' primer and a J-beta primer mix. A unique molecular identifier was introduced onto each TCR beta cDNA molecule by a template-switch 5' adaptor carrying 12 random nucleotides. Each sample yielded at least 2.5 million CDR3-containing paired-end reads. The Mint cDNA synthesis kit, primed by a TRBC-specific oligonucleotide, was used to synthesize first-strand cDNA from all RNA. All cDNA was treated with uracil-DNA glycosylase and then went through a first 18-cycle PCR with the universal primers M1SS and BC2_uni_R. Regarding the original processing steps: Normalization of each sample was performed by random selection of 1 million high-quality reads, each carrying a distinct molecular identifier. Instead of being binned into consensus sequences, reads with shared molecular identifiers were discarded. MiTCR, run with a Q25 quality threshold and the strictest error-elimination algorithm, handled CDR3 identification, clonotype clustering and error correction. A nonparametric unseen species model with Euler transformation was used to estimate a lower bound on total TCR beta diversity. TCRdb handled the public reads itself, with Q25 trimming in fastp and clone calling in MiXCR, and kept productive beta chains. Rows with a matching CDR3 protein are joined into one entry that keeps the most common DNA and genes. The V and J calls were not made by the authors but by TCRdb's processing. The sample table lists 380,000 or so distinct CDR3 sequences, approximately 47% of them with a count of one. 50% to 65% of the sample is held by the ten biggest clonotypes.

Systemically healthy Caucasian individuals from Russia, about 38 in total and aged roughly 6 to 100 years, were included as donors. Roughly 9.5 milliliters of peripheral blood were drawn from each donor into EDTA-treated Vacutainer tubes. Ficoll-Paque density-gradient centrifugation was used to isolate PBMCs, with at least 7 million per sample. Total RNA was extracted from PBMCs with Trizol reagent, with at least 5 micrograms obtained per sample. For every donor, flow cytometry on a PBMC aliquot measured the percentage of naive CD45RAhigh/CD27high T cells. This chain is built from TRBV20-1 and TRBJ2-5, with 8 central nucleotides matching TRBD1. This clonotype originated in a man in his 60s in good health. Sequencing was performed on blood. CDR3 loop: CSARDGNRGIQETQYF. The DNA reads TGCAGTGCTAGAGATGGGAACAGGGGGATTCAAGAGACCCAGTACTTC.